This T cell receptor beta chain was recorded in a study of identical twins. General study points: Without tracking the same donors, conclusions rested on cross-sectional statistical analysis.

TCRdb ran MiXCR on the 5' RACE reads and lists one entry per CDR3 protein. In the table there are a few hundred thousand distinct CDR3 sequences, around 15% of which are singletons. This clonotype occurred many times. Its specificity is unknown. This same sample was also part of a study on yellow fever vaccine responses in identical twins.

The clonotype originates from a woman aged 18-35 years in good health. Sequenced: CD4+ T cells sorted from blood.

The CDR3: CSARTVNTEAFF. The DNA of the CDR3 is TGCAGTGCGAGGACAGTGAACACTGAAGCTTTCTTT. This rearrangement joins TRBV20-1 to TRBJ1-1, with a possible D match to TRBD1 (6 bases). V lost 6 bases and J lost 0, with 8 bases in between. The germline CDR1 and CDR2 sequences are DFQATT and SNEGSKA (reference sequence). The CDR3 has 12 amino acids.